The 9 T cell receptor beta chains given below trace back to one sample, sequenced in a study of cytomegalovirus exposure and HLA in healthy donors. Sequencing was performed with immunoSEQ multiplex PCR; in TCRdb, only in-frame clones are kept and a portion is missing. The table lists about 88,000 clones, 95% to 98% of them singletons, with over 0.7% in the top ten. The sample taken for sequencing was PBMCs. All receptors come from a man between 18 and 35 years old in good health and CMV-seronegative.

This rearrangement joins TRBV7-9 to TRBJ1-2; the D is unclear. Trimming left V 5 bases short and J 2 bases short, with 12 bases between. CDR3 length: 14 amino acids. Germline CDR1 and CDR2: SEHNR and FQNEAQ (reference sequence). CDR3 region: CASSPGRENYGYTF. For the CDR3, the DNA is TGTGCCAGCAGCCCCGGTCGGGAAAACTATGGCTACACCTTC.

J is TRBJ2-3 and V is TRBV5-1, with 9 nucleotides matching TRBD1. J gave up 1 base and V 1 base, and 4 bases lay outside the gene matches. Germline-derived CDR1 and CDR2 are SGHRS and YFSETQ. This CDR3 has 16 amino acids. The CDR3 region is CASSLSWTGGTDTQYF. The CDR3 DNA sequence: TGCGCCAGCAGCTTGAGTTGGACAGGGGGCACAGATACGCAGTATTTT.

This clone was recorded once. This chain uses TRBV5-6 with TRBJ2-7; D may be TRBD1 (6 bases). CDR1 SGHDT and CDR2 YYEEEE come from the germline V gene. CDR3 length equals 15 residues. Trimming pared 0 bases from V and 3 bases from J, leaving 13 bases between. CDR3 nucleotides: TGTGCCAGCAGCTTGGCCGCAGGGGTTAGCTACGAGCAGTACGTC. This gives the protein CASSLAAGVSYEQYV.

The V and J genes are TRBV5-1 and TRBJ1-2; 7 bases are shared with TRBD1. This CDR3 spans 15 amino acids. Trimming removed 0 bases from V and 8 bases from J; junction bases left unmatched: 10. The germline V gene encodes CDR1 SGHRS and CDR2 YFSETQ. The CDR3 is CASSLAGPGGDGYTF. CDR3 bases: TGCGCCAGCAGCTTGGCCGGCCCAGGGGGAGACGGCTACACCTTC.

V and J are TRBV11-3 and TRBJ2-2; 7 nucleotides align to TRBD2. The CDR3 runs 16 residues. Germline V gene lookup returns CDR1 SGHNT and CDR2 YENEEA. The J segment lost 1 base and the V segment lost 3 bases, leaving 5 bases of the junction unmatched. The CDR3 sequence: CASSFRLAENTGELFF. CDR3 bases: TGTGCCAGCAGCTTTAGACTAGCAGAGAACACCGGGGAGCTGTTTTTT.

CDR3 in amino acids: CASWTGNMYTEAFF. For the CDR3, the DNA is TGTGCCAGCTGGACAGGAAATATGTACACTGAAGCTTTCTTT. This chain uses TRBV27 with TRBJ1-1, with 7 positions matching TRBD1. V lost 8 bases to trimming and J lost 3 bases; unmatched junction nucleotides: 9. CDR1 MNHEY and CDR2 SMNVEV come from the germline V gene (reference sequence). The CDR3 is made up of 14 amino acids.

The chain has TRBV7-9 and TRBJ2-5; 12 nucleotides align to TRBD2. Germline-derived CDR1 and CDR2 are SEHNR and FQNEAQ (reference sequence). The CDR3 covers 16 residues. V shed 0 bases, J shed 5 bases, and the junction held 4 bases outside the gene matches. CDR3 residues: CASSLAGLAGRETQYF. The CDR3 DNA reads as TGTGCCAGCAGCTTAGCAGGACTAGCGGGGAGGGAGACCCAGTACTTC.

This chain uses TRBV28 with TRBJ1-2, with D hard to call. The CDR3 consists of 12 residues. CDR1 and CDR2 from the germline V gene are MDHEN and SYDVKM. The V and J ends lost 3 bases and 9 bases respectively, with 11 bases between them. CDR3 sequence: CASSLRSVSYTF. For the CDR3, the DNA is TGTGCCAGCAGTTTGAGGAGTGTGAGCTACACCTTC.

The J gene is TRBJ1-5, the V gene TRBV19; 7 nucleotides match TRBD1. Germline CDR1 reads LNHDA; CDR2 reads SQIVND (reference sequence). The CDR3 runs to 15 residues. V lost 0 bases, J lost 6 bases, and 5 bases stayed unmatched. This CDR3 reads CASSIDTTGFQPQHF. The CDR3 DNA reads TGTGCCAGTAGTATAGATACGACAGGGTTTCAGCCCCAGCATTTT.